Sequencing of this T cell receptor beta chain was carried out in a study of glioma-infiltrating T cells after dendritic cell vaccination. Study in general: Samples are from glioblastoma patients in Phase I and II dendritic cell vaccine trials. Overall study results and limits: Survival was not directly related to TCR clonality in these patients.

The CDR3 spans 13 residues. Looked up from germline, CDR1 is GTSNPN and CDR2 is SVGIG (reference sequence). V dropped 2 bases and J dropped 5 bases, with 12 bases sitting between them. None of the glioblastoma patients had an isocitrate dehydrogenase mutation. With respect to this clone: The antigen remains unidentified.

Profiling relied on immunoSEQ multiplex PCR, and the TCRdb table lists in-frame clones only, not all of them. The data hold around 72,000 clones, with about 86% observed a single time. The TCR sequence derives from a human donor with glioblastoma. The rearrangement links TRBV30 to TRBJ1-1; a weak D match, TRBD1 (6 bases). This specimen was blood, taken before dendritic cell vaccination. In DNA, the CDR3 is TGTGCCTGGAGTACCGGACAGTGGACTGAAGCTTTCTTT. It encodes CAWSTGQWTEAFF.